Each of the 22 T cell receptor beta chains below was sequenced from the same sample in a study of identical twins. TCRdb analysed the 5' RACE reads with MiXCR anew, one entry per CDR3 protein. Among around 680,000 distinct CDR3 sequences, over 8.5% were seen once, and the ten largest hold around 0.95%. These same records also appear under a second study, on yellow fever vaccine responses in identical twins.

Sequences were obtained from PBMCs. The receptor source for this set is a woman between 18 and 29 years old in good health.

The CDR3 region is CATSRDSGDRFF. CDR3 sequence (DNA): TGTGCCACCAGCAGAGATTCGGGGGACCGGTTCTTC. J is TRBJ2-1 and V is TRBV15, with a weak D call TRBD2 (6 bases). This CDR3 spans 12 amino acids. The germline CDR1 and CDR2 sequences are LNHNV and YYDKDF (reference sequence). V was clipped by 0 bases and J by 15 bases, with 12 bases between them.

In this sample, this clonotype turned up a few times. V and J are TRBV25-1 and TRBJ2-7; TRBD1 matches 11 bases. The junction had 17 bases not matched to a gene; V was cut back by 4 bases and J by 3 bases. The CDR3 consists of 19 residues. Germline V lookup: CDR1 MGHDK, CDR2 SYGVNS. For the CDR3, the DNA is TGTGCCAGCAGTGGGGACAGGGGGTACCTGGGGACGAAGAACTACGAGCAGTACTTC. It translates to CASSGDRGYLGTKNYEQYF.

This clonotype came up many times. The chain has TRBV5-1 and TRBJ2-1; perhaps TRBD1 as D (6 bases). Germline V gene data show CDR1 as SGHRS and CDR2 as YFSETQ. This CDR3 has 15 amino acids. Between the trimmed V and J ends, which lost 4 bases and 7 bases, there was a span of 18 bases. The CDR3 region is CASSPIRWGQNEQFF. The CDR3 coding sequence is TGCGCCAGCAGCCCCATTAGATGGGGACAAAATGAGCAGTTCTTC.

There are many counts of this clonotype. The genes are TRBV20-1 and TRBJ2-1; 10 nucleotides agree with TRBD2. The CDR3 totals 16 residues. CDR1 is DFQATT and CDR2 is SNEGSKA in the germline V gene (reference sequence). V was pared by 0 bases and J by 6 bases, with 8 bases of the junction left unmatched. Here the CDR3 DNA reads TGCAGTGCTAGAGACGTTGGAAGCGGGGGGGCCAATGAGCAGTTCTTC. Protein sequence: CSARDVGSGGANEQFF.

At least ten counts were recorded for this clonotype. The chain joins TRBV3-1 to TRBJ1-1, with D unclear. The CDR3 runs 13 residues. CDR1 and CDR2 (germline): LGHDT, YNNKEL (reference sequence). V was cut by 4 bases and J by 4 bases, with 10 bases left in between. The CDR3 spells CASSPHLGTEAFF. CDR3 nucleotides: TGTGCCAGCAGCCCCCACTTGGGCACTGAAGCTTTCTTT. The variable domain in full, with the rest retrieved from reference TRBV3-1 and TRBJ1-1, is DTAVSQTPKYLVTQMGNDKSIKCEQNLGHDTMYWYKQDSKKFLKIMFSYNNKELIINETVPNRFSPKSPDKAHLNLHINSLELGDSAVYFCASSPHLGTEAFFGQGTRLTVV.

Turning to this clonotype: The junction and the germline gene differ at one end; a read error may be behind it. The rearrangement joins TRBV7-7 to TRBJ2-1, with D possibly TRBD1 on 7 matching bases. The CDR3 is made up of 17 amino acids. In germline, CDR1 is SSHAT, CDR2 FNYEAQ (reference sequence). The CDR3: CASSPHGGGPGLNEQFF. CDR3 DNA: TGTGCTAGCAGCCCCCACGGAGGGGGCCCGGGGTTGAATGAGCAGTTCTTC.

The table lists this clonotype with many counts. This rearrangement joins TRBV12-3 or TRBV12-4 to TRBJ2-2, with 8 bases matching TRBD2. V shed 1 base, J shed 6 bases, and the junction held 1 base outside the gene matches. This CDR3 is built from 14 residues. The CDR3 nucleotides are TGTGCCAGCAGTTTAGGACTAGCGCCCGGGGAGCTGTTTTTT. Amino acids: CASSLGLAPGELFF.

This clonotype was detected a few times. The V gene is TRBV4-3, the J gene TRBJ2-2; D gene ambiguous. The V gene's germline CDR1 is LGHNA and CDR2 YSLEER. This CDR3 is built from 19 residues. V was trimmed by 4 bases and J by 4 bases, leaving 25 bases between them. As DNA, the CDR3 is TGCGCCAGCAGCCTCCCTCCCCTTTGGCTAGTGGAAAGCACCGGGGAGCTGTTTTTT. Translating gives CASSLPPLWLVESTGELFF.

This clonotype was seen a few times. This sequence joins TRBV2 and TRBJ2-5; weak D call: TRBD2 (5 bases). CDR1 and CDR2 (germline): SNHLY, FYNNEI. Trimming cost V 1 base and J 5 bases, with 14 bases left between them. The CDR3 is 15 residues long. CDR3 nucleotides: TGTGCCAGCAGTGAAGGACCACGGAGAGGGGAGACCCAGTACTTC. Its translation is CASSEGPRRGETQYF.

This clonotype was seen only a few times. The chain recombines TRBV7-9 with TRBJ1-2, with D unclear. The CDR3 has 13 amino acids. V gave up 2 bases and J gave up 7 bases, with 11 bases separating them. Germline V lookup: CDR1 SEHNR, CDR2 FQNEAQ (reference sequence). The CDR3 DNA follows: TGTGCCAGCAGCTTAACAGCTTCGGCTGGCTACACCTTC. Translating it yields CASSLTASAGYTF.

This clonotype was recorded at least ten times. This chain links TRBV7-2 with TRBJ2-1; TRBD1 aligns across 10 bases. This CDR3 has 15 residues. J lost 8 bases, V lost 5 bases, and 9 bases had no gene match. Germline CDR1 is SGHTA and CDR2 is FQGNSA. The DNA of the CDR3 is TGTGCCAGCAGCAGCCGGGGACAGGGGATCGATGAGCAGTTCTTC. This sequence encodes CASSSRGQGIDEQFF. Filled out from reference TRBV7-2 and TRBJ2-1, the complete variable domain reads GAGVSQSPSNKVTEKGKDVELRCDPISGHTALYWYRQSLGQGLEFLIYFQGNSAPDKSGLPSDRFSAERTGGSVSTLTIQRTQQEDSAVYLCASSSRGQGIDEQFFGPGTRLTVL.

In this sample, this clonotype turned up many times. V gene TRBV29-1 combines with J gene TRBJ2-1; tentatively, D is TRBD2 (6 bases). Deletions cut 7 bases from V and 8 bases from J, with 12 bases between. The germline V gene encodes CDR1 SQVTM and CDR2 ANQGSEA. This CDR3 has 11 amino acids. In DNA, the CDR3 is TGCAGCGGACTAGTATTCGATGAGCAGTTCTTC. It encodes CSGLVFDEQFF.

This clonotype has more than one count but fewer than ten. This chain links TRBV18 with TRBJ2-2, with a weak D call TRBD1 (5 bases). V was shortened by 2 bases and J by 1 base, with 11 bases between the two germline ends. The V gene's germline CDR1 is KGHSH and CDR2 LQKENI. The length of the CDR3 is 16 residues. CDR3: CASSPSKDRNTGELFF. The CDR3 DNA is TGTGCCAGCTCACCAAGCAAAGACAGGAACACCGGGGAGCTGTTTTTT.

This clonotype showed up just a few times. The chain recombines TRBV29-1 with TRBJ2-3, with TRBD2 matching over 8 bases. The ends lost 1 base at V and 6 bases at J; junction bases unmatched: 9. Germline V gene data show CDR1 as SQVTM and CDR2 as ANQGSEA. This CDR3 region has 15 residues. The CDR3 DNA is TGCAGCGTTGAAGGTTACGGGACTAGTTTGGATACGCAGTATTTT. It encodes CSVEGYGTSLDTQYF.

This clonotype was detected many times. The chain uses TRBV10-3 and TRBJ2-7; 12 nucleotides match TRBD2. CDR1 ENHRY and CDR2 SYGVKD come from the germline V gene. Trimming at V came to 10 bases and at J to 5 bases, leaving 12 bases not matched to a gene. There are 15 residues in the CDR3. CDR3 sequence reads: CATNGWGLAGNEQYF. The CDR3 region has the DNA TGTGCCACCAACGGATGGGGACTAGCGGGTAACGAGCAGTACTTC.

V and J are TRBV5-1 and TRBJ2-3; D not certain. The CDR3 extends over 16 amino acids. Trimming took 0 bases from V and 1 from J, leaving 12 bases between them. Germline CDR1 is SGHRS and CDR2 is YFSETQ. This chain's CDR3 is CASSLGGGGGTDTQYF. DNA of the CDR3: TGCGCCAGCAGCTTGGGTGGTGGCGGTGGCACAGATACGCAGTATTTT. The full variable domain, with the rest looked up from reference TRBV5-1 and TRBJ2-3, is KAGVTQTPRYLIKTRGQQVTLSCSPISGHRSVSWYQQTPGQGLQFLFEYFSETQRNKGNFPGRFSGRQFSNSRSEMNVSTLELGDSALYLCASSLGGGGGTDTQYFGPGTRLTVL.

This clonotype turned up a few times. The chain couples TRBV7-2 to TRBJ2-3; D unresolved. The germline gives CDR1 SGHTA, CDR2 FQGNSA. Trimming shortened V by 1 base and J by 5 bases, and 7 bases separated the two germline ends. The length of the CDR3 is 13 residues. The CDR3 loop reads CASSLVTIDTQYF. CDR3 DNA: TGTGCCAGCAGCTTAGTAACCATAGATACGCAGTATTTT.

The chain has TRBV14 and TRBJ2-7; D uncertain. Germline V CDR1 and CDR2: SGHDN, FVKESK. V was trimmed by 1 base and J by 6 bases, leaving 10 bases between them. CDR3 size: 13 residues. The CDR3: CASSQAAGGEQYF. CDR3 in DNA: TGTGCCAGCAGCCAAGCGGCAGGCGGCGAGCAGTACTTC.

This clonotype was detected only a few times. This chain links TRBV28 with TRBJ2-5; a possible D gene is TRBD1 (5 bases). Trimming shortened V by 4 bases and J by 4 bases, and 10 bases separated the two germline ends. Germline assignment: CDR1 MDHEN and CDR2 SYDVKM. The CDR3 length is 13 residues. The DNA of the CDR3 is TGTGCCAGCAGTTCAGGGCCCCTAGAGACCCAGTACTTC. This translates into CASSSGPLETQYF.

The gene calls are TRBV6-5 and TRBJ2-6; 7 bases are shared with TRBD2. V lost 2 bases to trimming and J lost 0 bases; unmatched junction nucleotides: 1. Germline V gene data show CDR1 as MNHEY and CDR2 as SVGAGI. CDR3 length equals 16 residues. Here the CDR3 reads CASSYGGGSGANVLTF. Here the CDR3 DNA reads TGTGCCAGCAGTTACGGGGGGGGCTCTGGGGCCAACGTCCTGACTTTC.

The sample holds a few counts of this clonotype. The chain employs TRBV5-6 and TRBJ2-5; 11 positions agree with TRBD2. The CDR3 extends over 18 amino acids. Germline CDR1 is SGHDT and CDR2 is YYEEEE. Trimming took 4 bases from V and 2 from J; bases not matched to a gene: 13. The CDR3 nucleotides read TGTGCCAGCAGCCCCCGACTAGCGGGGATGCGCCGGCAAGAGACCCAGTACTTC. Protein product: CASSPRLAGMRRQETQYF.

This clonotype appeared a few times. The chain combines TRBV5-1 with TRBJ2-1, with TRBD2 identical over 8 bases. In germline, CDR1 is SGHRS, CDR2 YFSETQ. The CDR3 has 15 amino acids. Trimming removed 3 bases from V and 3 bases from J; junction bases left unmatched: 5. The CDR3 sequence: CASSSGLAIYNEQFF. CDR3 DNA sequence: TGCGCCAGCAGCTCCGGACTAGCCATCTACAATGAGCAGTTCTTC.